The present TCR beta chain was sequenced within a study of T-cell memory formation after mild COVID-19. 5'RACE primed at constant segments yielded TCR alpha and TCR beta cDNA libraries bearing sample barcodes and UMIs. In TCRdb, the 5' RACE reads were re-called with MiXCR into one record per CDR3 protein. The table lists roughly 550,000 distinct CDR3 sequences, just over 20% of them singletons. Findings and caveats of the study: Contracting CD4+ clones sat mainly in CM and EM; CD8+ in EMRA.

Between the trimmed V and J ends, which lost 4 bases and 0 bases, there was a span of 10 bases. Germline V CDR1 and CDR2: MGHRA, YSYEKL. The CDR3 runs 15 residues. This clonotype was detected a few times. Its antigen is unknown. The receptor was derived from an adult woman who had mild COVID-19 (a few samples of this study predate the infection). Cell type and time point are not known. The rearrangement joins TRBV4-1 to TRBJ2-1; tentatively, D is TRBD1 (6 bases). Sequenced material: PBMCs or a T cell subset sorted from them (not recorded which). The CDR3 loop reads CASSPTGASYNEQFF. CDR3 coding DNA: TGCGCCAGCAGCCCGACAGGAGCCTCCTACAATGAGCAGTTCTTC.